This T cell receptor (beta chain) was captured by sequencing in a study of control samples from healthy donors and cancer patients. Data came from immunoSEQ multiplex PCR; TCRdb stores just in-frame clones and leaves some out. The sample consists of around 130,000 clones, approximately 90% of them appearing once. CDR3 length: 12 amino acids. CDR1 is ENHRY and CDR2 is SYGVKD in the germline V gene. V lost 8 bases and J 5 bases, leaving 9 bases between the germline ends. The sequence derives from a man between 45 and 60 years old in good health. V gene TRBV10-3 combines with J gene TRBJ1-4; D is undetermined. Specimen: blood. The CDR3 here is CAIRSENEKLFF. CDR3 bases: TGTGCCATCCGTTCGGAGAATGAAAAACTGTTTTTT.